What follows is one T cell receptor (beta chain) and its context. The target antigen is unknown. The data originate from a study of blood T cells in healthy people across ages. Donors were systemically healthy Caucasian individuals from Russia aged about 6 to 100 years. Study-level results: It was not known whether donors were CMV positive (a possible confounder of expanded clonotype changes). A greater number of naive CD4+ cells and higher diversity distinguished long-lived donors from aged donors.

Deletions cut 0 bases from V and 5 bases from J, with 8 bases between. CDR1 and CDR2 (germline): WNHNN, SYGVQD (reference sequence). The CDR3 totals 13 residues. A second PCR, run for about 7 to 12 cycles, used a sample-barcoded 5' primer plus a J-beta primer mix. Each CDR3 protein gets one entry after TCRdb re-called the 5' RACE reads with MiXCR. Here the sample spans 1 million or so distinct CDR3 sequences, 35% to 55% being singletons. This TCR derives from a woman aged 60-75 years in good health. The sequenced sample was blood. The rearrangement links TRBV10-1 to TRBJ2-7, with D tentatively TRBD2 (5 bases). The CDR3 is CASSESLRDEQYF. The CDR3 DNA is TGCGCCAGCAGTGAGTCGTTGAGGGACGAGCAGTACTTC.